This TCR beta chain was identified in a study of blood T cell repertoires in COVID-19. Across the study: Samples of COVID-19 (acute and convalescent) were obtained from the United States, Italy and Spain. Sample material is recorded as cDNA or gDNA derived from T cells, B-cell-depleted T cells, or PBMCs.

The assay was immunoSEQ multiplex PCR, and TCRdb's table has in-frame clones only and misses some. The sample lists 200,000 to 250,000 clones; 70% to 90% were seen once. Per germline, CDR1 SGHRS and CDR2 YFSETQ. The CDR3 covers 15 residues. The germline V and J ends were trimmed by 0 bases and 5 bases, with 14 bases remaining between them. V and J are TRBV5-1 and TRBJ1-1; TRBD1 is a possible D gene (6 bases). Specimen: peripheral blood. This TCR was sampled from a woman aged 25 to 39 who had recovered from COVID-19. CDR3 DNA: TGCGCCAGCAGCTTGGCCGGGGGGCAATTGACTGAAGCTTTCTTT. Protein sequence: CASSLAGGQLTEAFF.